Sequencing of this T cell receptor beta chain was carried out in a study of CD4 and CD8 cells across lung adenocarcinoma regions. The CDR3 is 16 residues long. Germline CDR1 and CDR2: MNHGY and SAAAGT. V dropped 5 bases and J dropped 1; count of bases not matched to a gene: 8. Donors had localized lung adenocarcinoma, a non-small cell lung cancer. From the PCR reads, TCRdb called clonotypes with MiXCR, one entry per CDR3 protein. The profile shows about 7,700 distinct CDR3 sequences, 40% to 45% of them singletons. The source material was CD4+ T cells from the margin of a lung tumor. This sequence joins TRBV6-8 and TRBJ2-4; 7 nucleotides align to TRBD1. This TCR came from a male donor with lung adenocarcinoma. The CD4 and CD8 labels of this study may be unreliable. CDR3 sequence (DNA): TGTGCCAGCAGTGTAAGGGGGCTGTGGGCCAAAAACATTCAGTACTTC. Translated, it gives CASSVRGLWAKNIQYF.